This TCR beta chain appears in the sequencing data of a study of Ad26.COV2.S vaccination and SARS-CoV-2 variants. Study-level information: Once, or twice with 56 days between doses, Ad26.COV2.S was given intramuscularly.

Treatment meaning: some 20 received Ad26.COV2.S at low or high dose, single or two shots; 5 received placebo; per-sample allocation not given. After the first vaccine or placebo injection, samples were drawn on day 63. Assay: immunoSEQ multiplex PCR; the TCRdb copy retains only in-frame clones and omits some. Of approximately 400,000 clones detected, about four fifths appear once; the ten largest clones hold around 7.4%. The V and J ends lost 3 bases and 8 bases respectively, with 16 bases between them. The V gene's germline CDR1 is LNHNV and CDR2 YYDKDF (reference sequence). This CDR3 contains 15 residues.

The clonotype originates from a person between 18 and 60 years old who received the Ad26.COV2.S COVID-19 vaccine or a placebo. The sample was peripheral blood, taken in a trial of Ad26.COV2.S vaccine versus placebo. The genes are TRBV15 and TRBJ1-4; D may be TRBD1 (5 bases). The CDR3 bases are TGTGCCACCAGCAGGCCCGGGGACTGGGGGGAAAAACTGTTTTTT. Translating gives CATSRPGDWGEKLFF.